This T cell receptor beta chain was captured in a study of response to subunit inactivated influenza vaccine. Findings and caveats of the study: Few additional T cells are recruited per seasonal influenza vaccination, authors suggested.

A single record per CDR3 protein comes from TCRdb applying MiXCR to the RT-PCR reads. This table has about 580,000 distinct CDR3 sequences, 13% to 15% appearing once. V lost 7 bases and J 5 bases, leaving 18 bases between the germline ends. This CDR3 comprises 14 residues. Germline V gene sequence: CDR1 SGDLS, CDR2 YYNGEE. Points on this clonotype: The antigen is unknown.

Specimen: PBMCs from blood, collected less than 13 days after vaccination. The sequence derives from a man in his fifties or sixties who received an inactivated influenza vaccine. The rearrangement uses TRBV9 and TRBJ1-1; weak D call: TRBD1 (5 bases). CDR3 amino acids: CASGRDPSGTEAFF. CDR3 DNA: TGTGCCAGCGGAAGGGACCCTTCAGGGACTGAAGCTTTCTTT.